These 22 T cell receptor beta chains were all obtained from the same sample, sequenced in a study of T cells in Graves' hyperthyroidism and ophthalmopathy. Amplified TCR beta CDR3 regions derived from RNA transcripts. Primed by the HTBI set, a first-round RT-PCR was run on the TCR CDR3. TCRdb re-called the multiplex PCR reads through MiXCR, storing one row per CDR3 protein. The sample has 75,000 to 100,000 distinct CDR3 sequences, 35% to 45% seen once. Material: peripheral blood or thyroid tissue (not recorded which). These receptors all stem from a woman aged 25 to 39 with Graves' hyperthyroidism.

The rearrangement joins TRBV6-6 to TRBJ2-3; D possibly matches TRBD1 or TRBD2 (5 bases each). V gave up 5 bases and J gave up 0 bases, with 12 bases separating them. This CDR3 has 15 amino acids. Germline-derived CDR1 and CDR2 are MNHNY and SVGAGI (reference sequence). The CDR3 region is CASSLRDPSTDTQYF. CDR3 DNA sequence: TGTGCCAGCAGTCTACGGGACCCTAGCACAGATACGCAGTATTTT.

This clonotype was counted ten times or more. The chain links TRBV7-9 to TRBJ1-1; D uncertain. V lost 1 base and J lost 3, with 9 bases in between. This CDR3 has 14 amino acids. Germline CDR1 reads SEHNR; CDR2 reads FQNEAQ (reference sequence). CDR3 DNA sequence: TGTGCCAGCAGCTTAGATGTTTCGTACACTGAAGCTTTCTTT. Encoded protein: CASSLDVSYTEAFF.

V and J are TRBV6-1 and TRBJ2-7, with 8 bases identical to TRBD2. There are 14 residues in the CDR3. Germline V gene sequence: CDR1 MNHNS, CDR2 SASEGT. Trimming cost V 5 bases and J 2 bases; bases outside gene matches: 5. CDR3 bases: TGTGCCAGCAGTTACCTAGCGGGCCCCTACGAGCAGTACTTC. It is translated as CASSYLAGPYEQYF.

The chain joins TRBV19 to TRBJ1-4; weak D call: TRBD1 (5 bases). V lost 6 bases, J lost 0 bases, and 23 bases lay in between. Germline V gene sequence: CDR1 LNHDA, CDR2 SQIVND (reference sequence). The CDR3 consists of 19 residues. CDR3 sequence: CASRPSSYGGYATNEKLFF. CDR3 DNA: TGTGCCAGTAGGCCCAGCAGTTATGGGGGTTATGCAACTAATGAAAAACTGTTTTTT. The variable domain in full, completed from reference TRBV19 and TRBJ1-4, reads DGGITQSPKYLFRKEGQNVTLSCEQNLNHDAMYWYRQDPGQGLRLIYYSQIVNDFQKGDIAEGYSVSREKKESFPLTVTSAQKNPTAFYLCASRPSSYGGYATNEKLFFGSGTQLSVL.

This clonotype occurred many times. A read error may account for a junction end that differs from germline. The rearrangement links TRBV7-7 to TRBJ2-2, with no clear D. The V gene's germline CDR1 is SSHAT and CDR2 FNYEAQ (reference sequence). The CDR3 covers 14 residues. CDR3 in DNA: TGTGCTAGCAGCTTCGGCCCGAACACCGGGGAGCTGTTTTTT. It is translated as CASSFGPNTGELFF.

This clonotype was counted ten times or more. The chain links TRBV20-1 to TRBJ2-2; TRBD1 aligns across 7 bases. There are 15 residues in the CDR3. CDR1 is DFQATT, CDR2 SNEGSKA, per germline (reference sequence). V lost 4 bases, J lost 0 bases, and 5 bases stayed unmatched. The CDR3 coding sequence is TGCAGTGCTACCCGGGACAGTTCGAACACCGGGGAGCTGTTTTTT. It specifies CSATRDSSNTGELFF.

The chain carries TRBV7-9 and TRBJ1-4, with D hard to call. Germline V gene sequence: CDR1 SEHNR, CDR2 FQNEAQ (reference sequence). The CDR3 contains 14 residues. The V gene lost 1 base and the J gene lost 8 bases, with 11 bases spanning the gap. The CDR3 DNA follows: TGTGCCAGCAGCTTAGAATGGGTTACGGAAAAACTGTTTTTT. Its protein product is CASSLEWVTEKLFF.

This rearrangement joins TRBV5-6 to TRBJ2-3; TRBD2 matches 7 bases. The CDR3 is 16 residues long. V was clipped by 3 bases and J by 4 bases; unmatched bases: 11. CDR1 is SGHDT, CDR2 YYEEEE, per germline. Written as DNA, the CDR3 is TGTGCCAGCAGCTATGGGGGGACTATAATGTCAGATACGCAGTATTTT. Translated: CASSYGGTIMSDTQYF.

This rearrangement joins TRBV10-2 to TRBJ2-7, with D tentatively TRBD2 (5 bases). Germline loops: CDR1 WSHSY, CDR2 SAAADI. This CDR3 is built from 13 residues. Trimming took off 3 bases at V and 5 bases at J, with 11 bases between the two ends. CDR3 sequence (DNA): TGCGCCAGCAGTGACGTAGAGGGCGACGAGCAGTACTTC. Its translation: CASSDVEGDEQYF.

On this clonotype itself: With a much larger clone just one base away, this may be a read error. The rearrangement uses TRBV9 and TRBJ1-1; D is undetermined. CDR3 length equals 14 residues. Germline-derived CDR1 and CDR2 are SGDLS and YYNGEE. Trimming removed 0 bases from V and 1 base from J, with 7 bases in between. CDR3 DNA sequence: TGTGCCAGCAGCGTAGGGCGGTCGAACACTGAAGCTTTCTTT. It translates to CASSVGRSNTEAFF.

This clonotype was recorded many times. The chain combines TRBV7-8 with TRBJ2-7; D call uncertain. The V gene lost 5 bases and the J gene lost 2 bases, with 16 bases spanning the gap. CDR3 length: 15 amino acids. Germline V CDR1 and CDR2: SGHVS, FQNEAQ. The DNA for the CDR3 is TGTGCCAGCAGCCCATACCGACTGGGGACCTACGAGCAGTACTTC. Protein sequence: CASSPYRLGTYEQYF.

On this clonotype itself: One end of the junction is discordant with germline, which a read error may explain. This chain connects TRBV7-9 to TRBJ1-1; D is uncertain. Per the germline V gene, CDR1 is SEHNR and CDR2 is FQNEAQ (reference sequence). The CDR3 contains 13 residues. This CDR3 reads CTSSLPLDTEAFF. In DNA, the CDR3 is TGTACCAGTAGCTTACCCCTCGACACTGAAGCTTTCTTT.

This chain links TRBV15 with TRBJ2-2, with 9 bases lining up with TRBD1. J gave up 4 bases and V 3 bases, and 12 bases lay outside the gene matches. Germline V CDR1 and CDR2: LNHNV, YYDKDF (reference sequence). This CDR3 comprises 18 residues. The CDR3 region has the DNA TGTGCCACCAGCAGCCGAACCGGGACAGGGTTGGGCACCGGGGAGCTGTTTTTT. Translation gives CATSSRTGTGLGTGELFF.

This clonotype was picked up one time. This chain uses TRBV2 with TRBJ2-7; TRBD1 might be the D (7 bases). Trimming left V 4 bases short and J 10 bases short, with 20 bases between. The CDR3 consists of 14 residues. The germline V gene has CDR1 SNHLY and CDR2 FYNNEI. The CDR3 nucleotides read TGTGCCAGCAGTGGGGGGGACAGAAATCAGCCCCAGTACTTC. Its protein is CASSGGDRNQPQYF.

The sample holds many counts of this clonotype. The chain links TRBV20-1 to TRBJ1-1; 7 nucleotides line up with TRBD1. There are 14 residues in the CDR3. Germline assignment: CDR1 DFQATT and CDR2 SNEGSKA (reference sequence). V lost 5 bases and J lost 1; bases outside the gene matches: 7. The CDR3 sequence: CSAGKPGGNTEAFF. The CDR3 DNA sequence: TGCAGTGCTGGAAAGCCAGGGGGGAACACTGAAGCTTTCTTT.

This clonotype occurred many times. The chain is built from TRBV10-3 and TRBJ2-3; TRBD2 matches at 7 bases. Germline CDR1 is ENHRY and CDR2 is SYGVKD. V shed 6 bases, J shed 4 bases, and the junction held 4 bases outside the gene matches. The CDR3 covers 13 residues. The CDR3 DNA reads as TGTGCCATCAGGGGGACTACCCCAGATACGCAGTATTTT. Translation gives CAIRGTTPDTQYF.

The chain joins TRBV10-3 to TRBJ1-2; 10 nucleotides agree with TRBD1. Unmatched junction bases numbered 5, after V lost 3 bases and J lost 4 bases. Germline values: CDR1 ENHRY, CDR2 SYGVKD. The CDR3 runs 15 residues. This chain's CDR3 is CAISEGTGAGYGYTF. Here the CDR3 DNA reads TGTGCCATCAGTGAAGGGACAGGGGCGGGCTATGGCTACACCTTC.

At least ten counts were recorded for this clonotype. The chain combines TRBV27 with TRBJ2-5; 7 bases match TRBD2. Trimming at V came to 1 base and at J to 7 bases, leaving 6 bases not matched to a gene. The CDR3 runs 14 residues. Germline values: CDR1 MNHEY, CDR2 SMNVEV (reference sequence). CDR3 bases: TGTGCCAGCAGTTTATTTGGACTAGTGGGGACCCAGTACTTC. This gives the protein CASSLFGLVGTQYF.

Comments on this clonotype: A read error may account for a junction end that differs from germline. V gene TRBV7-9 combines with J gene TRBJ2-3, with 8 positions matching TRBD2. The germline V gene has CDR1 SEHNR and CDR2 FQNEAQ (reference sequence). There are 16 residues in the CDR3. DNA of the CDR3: TGTGCCAGCAGCTCAGGTATAGCGGGATCCACAGATACGCAGTATTTC. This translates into CASSSGIAGSTDTQYF.

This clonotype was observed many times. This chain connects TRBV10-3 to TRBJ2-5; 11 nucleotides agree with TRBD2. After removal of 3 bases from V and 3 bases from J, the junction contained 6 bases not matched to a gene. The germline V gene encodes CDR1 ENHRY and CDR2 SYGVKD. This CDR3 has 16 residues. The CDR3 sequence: CAISEGLAGTEETQYF. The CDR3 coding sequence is TGTGCCATCAGTGAAGGACTAGCGGGCACTGAAGAGACCCAGTACTTC.

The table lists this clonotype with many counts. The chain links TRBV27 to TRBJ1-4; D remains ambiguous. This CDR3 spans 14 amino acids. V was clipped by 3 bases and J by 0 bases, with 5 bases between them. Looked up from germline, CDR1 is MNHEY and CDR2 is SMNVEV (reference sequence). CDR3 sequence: CASSFKATNEKLFF. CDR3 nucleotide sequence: TGTGCCAGCAGTTTTAAGGCAACTAATGAAAAACTGTTTTTT.

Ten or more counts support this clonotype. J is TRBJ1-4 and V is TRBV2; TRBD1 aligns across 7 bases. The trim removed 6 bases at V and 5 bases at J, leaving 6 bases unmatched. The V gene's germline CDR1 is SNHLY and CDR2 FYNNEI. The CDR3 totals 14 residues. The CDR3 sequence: CASSRDSMNEKLFF. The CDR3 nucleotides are TGTGCCAGCAGCCGGGACAGCATGAATGAAAAACTGTTTTTT.